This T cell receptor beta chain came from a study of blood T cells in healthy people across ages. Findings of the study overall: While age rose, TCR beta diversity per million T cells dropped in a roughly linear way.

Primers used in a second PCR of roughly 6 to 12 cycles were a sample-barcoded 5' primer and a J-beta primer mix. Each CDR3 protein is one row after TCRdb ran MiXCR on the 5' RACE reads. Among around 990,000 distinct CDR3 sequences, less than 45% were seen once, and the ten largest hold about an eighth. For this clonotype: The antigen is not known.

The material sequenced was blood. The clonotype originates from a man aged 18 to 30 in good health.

The CDR3 nucleotides read TGTGCCAGCAGTGACTTAGGGAGTAACAATCAGCCCCAGCATTTT. Protein: CASSDLGSNNQPQHF. This chain connects TRBV2 to TRBJ1-5; no clear D. Germline CDR1 reads SNHLY; CDR2 reads FYNNEI. V was shortened by 3 bases and J by 3 bases, with 12 bases between the two germline ends. The CDR3 has 15 residues. Supplemented by reference TRBV2 and TRBJ1-5, the full variable domain reads EPEVTQTPSHQVTQMGQEVILRCVPISNHLYFYWYRQILGQKVEFLVSFYNNEISEKSEIFDDQFSVERPDGSNFTLKIRSTKLEDSAMYFCASSDLGSNNQPQHFGDGTRLSIL.